One sample yielded the 17 T cell receptor beta chains listed below, sequenced in a study of regulatory T cells in long-lasting Graves disease. The time point: newly diagnosed GD, antithyroid drugs for less than 3 months. The TCR library was prepared using RNA isolated from PBMCs. Building the TCR beta libraries relied on iRepertoire HTBI primers, and CDR3 regions underwent Arm-PCR. A single record per CDR3 protein comes from TCRdb applying MiXCR to the multiplex PCR reads. The sample has 400,000 to 450,000 distinct CDR3 sequences; roughly 15% are singletons. These data were likewise used in another study, on T cells in Graves' hyperthyroidism and ophthalmopathy.

The sample consisted of peripheral blood mononuclear cells (PBMCs), taken at new diagnosis, from a patient treated with antithyroid drugs. The receptor source for this set is a woman aged 25 to 39 with Graves disease.

This clonotype occurred many times. The V and J genes are TRBV6-2 or TRBV6-3 and TRBJ2-7; D not certain. Trimming left V 0 bases short and J 2 bases short, with 5 bases between. CDR1 and CDR2 (germline): MNHEY, SVGEGT. The CDR3 has 13 residues. The CDR3 loop reads CASSYSVPYEQYF. As DNA, the CDR3 is TGTGCCAGCAGTTACTCGGTCCCCTACGAGCAGTACTTC.

This clonotype appeared many times. The chain carries TRBV27 and TRBJ1-5; TRBD1 might be the D (6 bases). V dropped 4 bases and J dropped 6 bases, with 19 bases sitting between them. Germline V lookup: CDR1 MNHEY, CDR2 SMNVEV (reference sequence). This CDR3 is built from 16 residues. This chain's CDR3 is CASSSLTGRAGQPQHF. DNA of the CDR3: TGTGCCAGCAGTTCCCTCACAGGGAGGGCTGGTCAGCCCCAGCATTTT.

This clonotype occurred a few times. The rearrangement joins TRBV6-4 to TRBJ2-1; D tentatively reads TRBD1 or TRBD2 (5 bases each). Looked up from germline, CDR1 is MRHNA and CDR2 is SNTAGT. Trimming left V 4 bases short and J 0 bases short, with 10 bases between. This CDR3 has 15 residues. The CDR3: CASSVYGASYNEQFF. CDR3 sequence (DNA): TGTGCCAGCAGTGTCTACGGGGCCTCCTACAATGAGCAGTTCTTC.

This clonotype was counted a few times. The V gene is TRBV20-1, the J gene TRBJ1-1; D uncertain. Trimming cost V 0 bases and J 7 bases, with 6 bases left between them. CDR1 is DFQATT and CDR2 is SNEGSKA in the germline V gene (reference sequence). The CDR3 totals 11 residues. CDR3 amino acids: CSARDPIEAFF. The CDR3 DNA is TGCAGTGCTAGAGATCCAATTGAAGCTTTCTTT.

This clonotype was observed at least ten times. The chain couples TRBV18 to TRBJ1-4, with 10 bases aligning to TRBD1. The CDR3 is made up of 16 amino acids. The ends lost 2 bases at V and 8 bases at J; junction bases unmatched: 8. CDR1 and CDR2 from the germline V gene are KGHSH and LQKENI. The CDR3 nucleotides read TGTGCCAGCTCACCAGTGCGACAGGGGGCTGGCGAAAAACTGTTTTTT. This codes for CASSPVRQGAGEKLFF.

This clonotype was picked up many times. V gene TRBV6-2 or TRBV6-3 combines with J gene TRBJ2-3; no firm D call. The CDR3 covers 12 residues. Trimming removed 4 bases at V and 1 base at J, with 3 bases between. CDR1 is MNHEY, CDR2 SVGEGT, per germline. The chain's CDR3 is CASSFRTDTQYF. CDR3 bases: TGTGCCAGCAGTTTCCGCACAGATACGCAGTATTTT.

The rearrangement joins TRBV4-1 to TRBJ1-5, with D tentatively TRBD1 (6 bases). The CDR3 has 17 amino acids. V was pared by 0 bases and J by 4 bases, with 16 bases between. From germline, CDR1 is MGHRA and CDR2 YSYEKL. CDR3 in amino acids: CASSQDHSDSHNQPQHF. The CDR3 DNA reads as TGCGCCAGCAGCCAAGATCATTCGGACAGTCATAATCAGCCCCAGCATTTT.

This clonotype was seen at least ten times. This rearrangement joins TRBV7-2 to TRBJ2-7; D may be TRBD1 or TRBD2 (5 bases each). V was trimmed by 5 bases and J by 5 bases, leaving 19 bases between them. The CDR3 covers 15 residues. The germline V gene has CDR1 SGHTA and CDR2 FQGNSA. CDR3 nucleotide sequence: TGTGCCAGCAGCCCGATGGGGGAGTGGTCCCACGAGCAGTACTTC. The encoded protein is CASSPMGEWSHEQYF.

About this clonotype: It is likely a read error: a sequence one base away is far more abundant. V is TRBV3-1 and J is TRBJ2-1; D is undetermined. Per the germline V gene, CDR1 is LGHDT and CDR2 is YNNKEL (reference sequence). This CDR3 is 16 amino acids long. The V end was cut by 1 base, the J end by 10 bases, with 20 bases between. The CDR3 reads CASSQGHGPPPYEQFF. In DNA, the CDR3 is TGTGCCAGCAGCCAAGGACATGGCCCACCTCCCTACGAGCAGTTCTTC.

The V call is TRBV30, the J call TRBJ2-7, with 9 bases aligning to TRBD1. Trimming at V came to 1 base and at J to 5 bases, leaving 12 bases not matched to a gene. The CDR3 runs 16 residues. Germline V lookup: CDR1 GTSNPN, CDR2 SVGIG (reference sequence). The CDR3 loop is CAWSDPRDREIHEQYF. CDR3 DNA: TGTGCCTGGAGTGACCCTCGGGACAGGGAGATCCACGAGCAGTACTTC.

This rearrangement joins TRBV19 to TRBJ2-3, with D perhaps matching TRBD2 (6 bases). The CDR3 extends over 15 amino acids. CDR1 is LNHDA and CDR2 is SQIVND in the germline V gene (reference sequence). V was clipped by 6 bases and J by 3 bases, with 16 bases between them. The CDR3 reads CASSVLAARTDTQYF. The CDR3 DNA reads as TGTGCCAGTAGCGTTTTAGCGGCCCGTACAGATACGCAGTATTTT.

This clonotype was observed a few times. The gene calls are TRBV5-1 and TRBJ1-2; a weak D match, TRBD1 (6 bases). Germline V gene sequence: CDR1 SGHRS, CDR2 YFSETQ. This CDR3 comprises 16 residues. The V gene lost 0 bases and the J gene lost 4 bases, with 16 bases spanning the gap. The CDR3 DNA is TGCGCCAGCAGCTTGGGGCCGGTGGGGGGCGGCTATGGCTACACCTTC. As protein: CASSLGPVGGGYGYTF.

This clonotype was counted between two and nine times. The chain employs TRBV28 and TRBJ2-1; the match to TRBD2 covers 7 bases. Germline V CDR1 and CDR2: MDHEN, SYDVKM. The length of the CDR3 is 12 residues. V lost 8 bases to trimming and J lost 10 bases; unmatched junction nucleotides: 8. The CDR3, as DNA: TGTGCCAGCTGCGGGAGAGGGTGGGAGCAGTTCTTC. As protein: CASCGRGWEQFF.

This clonotype was recorded at least ten times. The V call is TRBV6-1, the J call TRBJ2-1; D not certain. Germline CDR1 reads MNHNS; CDR2 reads SASEGT. V was shortened by 6 bases and J by 6 bases, with 12 bases between the two germline ends. The length of the CDR3 is 13 residues. The CDR3 nucleotides are TGTGCCAGCAGAAGTGACACCTTCAATGAGCAGTTCTTC. Amino acid sequence: CASRSDTFNEQFF.

The chain combines TRBV6-1 with TRBJ2-1, with D hard to call. Trimming took 10 bases from V and 2 from J, leaving 15 bases between them. The length of the CDR3 is 14 residues. Germline values: CDR1 MNHNS, CDR2 SASEGT. CDR3 residues: CAITRGGTYNEQFF. The CDR3, as DNA: TGTGCCATTACCCGAGGCGGAACCTACAATGAGCAGTTCTTC.

This clonotype was seen only a few times. V gene TRBV29-1 combines with J gene TRBJ2-1; tentatively, D is TRBD1 or TRBD2 (6 bases each). Deletions cut 7 bases from V and 8 bases from J, with 12 bases between. The germline V gene has CDR1 SQVTM and CDR2 ANQGSEA. This CDR3 region has 11 residues. CDR3 in amino acids: CSAEGGDEQFF. In nucleotides, the CDR3 is TGCAGCGCCGAGGGGGGAGATGAGCAGTTCTTC.

A few counts support this clonotype. CDR3 region: CATSDSADTQGSYNEQFF. DNA for the CDR3: TGTGCCACCAGTGATTCGGCGGACACCCAGGGCTCCTACAATGAGCAGTTCTTC. V usage is TRBV24-1 and J usage is TRBJ2-1, with a weak D call TRBD1 (5 bases). V was shortened by 2 bases and J by 0 bases, with 16 bases between the two germline ends. Germline loops: CDR1 KGHDR, CDR2 SFDVKD. The CDR3 covers 18 residues.